One sample yielded the 10 T cell receptor beta chains listed below, sequenced in a study of control samples from healthy donors and cancer patients. Some clones are missing from TCRdb's copy, which holds only in-frame ones; the method was immunoSEQ multiplex PCR. The profile shows some 250,000 clones, about 80% of them singletons. Sequenced: PBMCs. Receptors originate from a woman aged 60-75 years with lung cancer.

The chain links TRBV7-3 to TRBJ2-3; tentative D call: TRBD2 (6 bases). The CDR3 has 15 residues. Trimming took off 5 bases at V and 5 bases at J, with 17 bases between the two ends. CDR1 SGHTA and CDR2 FQGTGA come from the germline V gene. This chain's CDR3 is CASSRDFQPGDTQYF. The CDR3 DNA reads TGTGCCAGCAGCCGGGACTTTCAGCCCGGAGATACGCAGTATTTT.

The CDR3 region has the DNA TGTGCCAGCAGTTTTGAGAACACCATATATTTT. It encodes CASSFENTIYF. The rearrangement uses TRBV28 and TRBJ1-3; D remains ambiguous. The germline V and J ends were trimmed by 3 bases and 7 bases, with 4 bases remaining between them. Germline V CDR1 and CDR2: MDHEN, SYDVKM. There are 11 residues in the CDR3. Combining the CDR3 with reference TRBV28 and TRBJ1-3 gives the whole variable domain DVKVTQSSRYLVKRTGEKVFLECVQDMDHENMFWYRQDPGLGLRLIYFSYDVKMKEKGDIPEGYSVSREKKERFSLILESASTNQTSMYLCASSFENTIYFGEGSWLTVV.

This clone was picked up one time. This rearrangement joins TRBV5-1 to TRBJ2-1; possible D gene TRBD2, 5 bases. CDR1 is SGHRS and CDR2 is YFSETQ in the germline V gene. Trimming took off 0 bases at V and 7 bases at J, with 11 bases between the two ends. This CDR3 is 14 amino acids long. The CDR3 DNA reads TGCGCCAGCAGCTTGGCGGTGGAGGTGAATGAGCAGTTCTTC. It yields the protein CASSLAVEVNEQFF.

This sequence joins TRBV10-3 and TRBJ2-7; TRBD2 matches at 7 bases. This CDR3 contains 14 residues. V lost 3 bases, J lost 5 bases, and 7 bases stayed unmatched. Germline CDR1 reads ENHRY; CDR2 reads SYGVKD. CDR3 protein: CAISDGGRVHEQYF. Written as DNA, the CDR3 is TGTGCCATCAGTGACGGCGGGAGAGTCCACGAGCAGTACTTC.

The gene calls are TRBV2 and TRBJ2-5, with D tentatively TRBD1 (6 bases). The CDR3 covers 13 residues. Trimming cost V 7 bases and J 3 bases, with 12 bases left between them. Germline V gene data show CDR1 as SNHLY and CDR2 as FYNNEI. CDR3 nucleotides: TGTGCCAGCACTTGGGACACCAAAGAGACCCAGTACTTC. As protein: CASTWDTKETQYF.

V is TRBV7-3 and J is TRBJ1-1; TRBD1 might be the D (5 bases). The CDR3 spans 14 residues. The ends were cut back, 2 bases at V and 3 bases at J, with 10 bases in the middle. Germline CDR1 reads SGHTA; CDR2 reads FQGTGA. CDR3 amino acids: CASSLRGTDTEAFF. CDR3 nucleotides: TGTGCCAGCAGCTTACGGGGGACGGACACTGAAGCTTTCTTT. Based on the CDR3 plus reference TRBV7-3 and TRBJ1-1, the full variable domain is GAGVSQTPSNKVTEKGKYVELRCDPISGHTALYWYRQSLGQGPEFLIYFQGTGAADDSGLPNDRFFAVRPEGSVSTLKIQRTERGDSAVYLCASSLRGTDTEAFFGQGTRLTVV.

The chain employs TRBV11-2 and TRBJ1-1; D is unclear. This CDR3 is 15 amino acids long. The germline V and J ends were trimmed by 7 bases and 3 bases, with 18 bases remaining between them. Germline-derived CDR1 and CDR2 are SGHAT and FQNNGV. Here the CDR3 reads CASTMLRSSDTEAFF. The CDR3 coding sequence is TGTGCCAGCACTATGCTACGGAGCTCTGACACTGAAGCTTTCTTT.

The chain carries TRBV6-6 and TRBJ2-7; 12 bases line up with TRBD2. Trimming took 5 bases from V and 3 from J; bases not matched to a gene: 8. Germline values: CDR1 MNHNY, CDR2 SVGAGI (reference sequence). This CDR3 is built from 16 residues. CDR3 nucleotides: TGTGCCAGCAGTCAGACTAGCGGGGGCCTATACTACGAGCAGTACTTC. Translating it yields CASSQTSGGLYYEQYF.

This clone was recorded a few times. In DNA form, the CDR3 reads TGTGCCAGCAGCTCATACTTCGCAACTAATGAAAAACTGTTTTTT. Translation gives CASSSYFATNEKLFF. V and J are TRBV7-9 and TRBJ1-4; D is undetermined. The CDR3 runs 15 residues. Germline V gene lookup returns CDR1 SEHNR and CDR2 FQNEAQ (reference sequence). With 4 bases removed from V and 0 bases from J, the gap between germline ends came to 9 bases.

The CDR3 spells CSVEGQGIYGYTF. CDR3 coding DNA: TGCAGCGTTGAGGGACAGGGAATCTATGGCTACACCTTC. The genes are TRBV29-1 and TRBJ1-2, with 9 bases fitting TRBD1. The CDR3 runs 13 residues. V dropped 3 bases and J dropped 4; count of bases not matched to a gene: 3. Per germline, CDR1 SQVTM and CDR2 ANQGSEA.